The rows below give T cell receptor beta chains drawn from one sample of a study of human T cells and chemical hapten exposure. TCRdb used MiXCR to reprocess the RACE reads, holding one entry per CDR3 protein. The sample carries around 120,000 distinct CDR3 sequences, roughly 13% recorded once. This material consisted of whole blood, taken in connection with sensitization to the hapten diphenylcyclopropenone (DPC). The receptors were sampled from a young man with alopecia areata. Some clones in this sample may be carry-over from other donors' samples. Each CDR3 is given with its conserved first and last residue. D genes are given only for firm matches. Clone sizes are given selectively: once, few, many, or a class where the clone is expanded.

CDR3nt: TGTGCCAGCAGCTTCCGACCTCCCGTTACCGACTATGGCTACACCTTC; CDR3aa: CASSFRPPVTDYGYTF; d_gene: -; v_gene: TRBV7-2; abundance: -; j_gene: TRBJ1-2
CDR3nt: TGTGCCAGCAGTTTCGGTCGTCGGGCAGATACGCAGTATTTT; CDR3aa: CASSFGRRADTQYF; d_gene: -; v_gene: TRBV28; abundance: -; j_gene: TRBJ2-3
CDR3nt: TGTGCCAGCCAGGACAGGGGTCGGAACACTGAAGCTTTCTTT; CDR3aa: CASQDRGRNTEAFF; d_gene: TRBD1; v_gene: TRBV12-3/TRBV12-4; abundance: -; j_gene: TRBJ1-1
CDR3nt: TGCAGTGCTAGAGTCGGAGTTACTAGCAATCAGCCCCAGCATTTT; CDR3aa: CSARVGVTSNQPQHF; d_gene: -; v_gene: TRBV20-1; abundance: -; j_gene: TRBJ1-5
CDR3nt: TGTGCCAGCAGCGACAGGGGCGGCTACAATGAGCAGTTCTTC; CDR3aa: CASSDRGGYNEQFF; d_gene: TRBD1; v_gene: TRBV9; abundance: many; j_gene: TRBJ2-1
CDR3nt: TGTGCCAGCAACCCGGACAGAACCCACGAGCAGTACTTC; CDR3aa: CASNPDRTHEQYF; d_gene: -; v_gene: TRBV11-2; abundance: few; j_gene: TRBJ2-7
CDR3nt: TGTGCCATCTCAGGGATCACTGAAGCTTTCTTT; CDR3aa: CAISGITEAFF; d_gene: -; v_gene: TRBV10-3; abundance: few; j_gene: TRBJ1-1
CDR3nt: TGTGCCAGCAGCCCGGACTTTGGCTACACTGAAGCTTTCTTT; CDR3aa: CASSPDFGYTEAFF; d_gene: -; v_gene: TRBV7-9; abundance: few; j_gene: TRBJ1-1
CDR3nt: TGCGCCAGCAGCCCGCGTGGGCGCAGCACAGATACGCAGTATTTT; CDR3aa: CASSPRGRSTDTQYF; d_gene: -; v_gene: TRBV5-1; abundance: many; j_gene: TRBJ2-3
CDR3nt: TGCAGTGCCAGAACTAGCCCTCTCTACAATGAGCAGTTCTTC; CDR3aa: CSARTSPLYNEQFF; d_gene: -; v_gene: TRBV20-1; abundance: many; j_gene: TRBJ2-1
CDR3nt: TGTGCCACGATAGCGGGGGGTTCTACCGGGGAGCTGTTTTTT; CDR3aa: CATIAGGSTGELFF; d_gene: TRBD2; v_gene: TRBV10-3; abundance: -; j_gene: TRBJ2-2
CDR3nt: TGTGCTAGTGCCTGGGGGGTACAAGAGACCCAGTACTTC; CDR3aa: CASAWGVQETQYF; d_gene: -; v_gene: TRBV12-5; abundance: -; j_gene: TRBJ2-5
CDR3nt: TGCAGCGTTGGTGAGGGGGGCACAGATACGCAGTATTTT; CDR3aa: CSVGEGGTDTQYF; d_gene: -; v_gene: TRBV29-1; abundance: -; j_gene: TRBJ2-3
CDR3nt: TGTGCCAGCAGCGATGAAAGGAGGAACACCGGGGAGCTGTTTTTT; CDR3aa: CASSDERRNTGELFF; d_gene: -; v_gene: TRBV7-6; abundance: few; j_gene: TRBJ2-2
CDR3nt: TGTGCCAGCAGTCCGACAATTTACAGGGGCAATCAGCCCCAGCATTTT; CDR3aa: CASSPTIYRGNQPQHF; d_gene: -; v_gene: TRBV6-1; abundance: few; j_gene: TRBJ1-5
CDR3nt: TGTGCCAGCAGTGAACGGCAGTCCTATAATTCACCCCTCCACTTT; CDR3aa: CASSERQSYNSPLHF; d_gene: -; v_gene: TRBV25-1; abundance: -; j_gene: TRBJ1-6
CDR3nt: TGTGCCATCAGCCAACTGGACTCACGGAACACTGAAGCTTTCTTT; CDR3aa: CAISQLDSRNTEAFF; d_gene: -; v_gene: TRBV10-3; abundance: -; j_gene: TRBJ1-1
CDR3nt: TGTGCCAGCAGTCTTACCGGGACAGTAGACGGCTACACCTTC; CDR3aa: CASSLTGTVDGYTF; d_gene: TRBD1; v_gene: TRBV28; abundance: few; j_gene: TRBJ1-2
CDR3nt: TGTGCCAGCAGCAGTCTCTACGAGCAGTACTTC; CDR3aa: CASSSLYEQYF; d_gene: -; v_gene: TRBV11-2; abundance: many; j_gene: TRBJ2-7
CDR3nt: TGCAGCGTGGGGACGTTCCCCACCGGGGAGCTGTTTTTT; CDR3aa: CSVGTFPTGELFF; d_gene: -; v_gene: TRBV29-1; abundance: -; j_gene: TRBJ2-2
CDR3nt: TGTGCCAGCAGCTCACAGGGACCCACCTACAATGAGCAGTTCTTC; CDR3aa: CASSSQGPTYNEQFF; d_gene: -; v_gene: TRBV7-6; abundance: few; j_gene: TRBJ2-1
CDR3nt: TGTGCCAGCAGCTTAGCTTCCCGGGGAATCTACGAAAAACTGTTTTTT; CDR3aa: CASSLASRGIYEKLFF; d_gene: -; v_gene: TRBV7-6; abundance: -; j_gene: TRBJ1-4
CDR3nt: TGCGCCAGCAGCCAAAGGGACCGCGTGAACACTGAAGCTTTCTTT; CDR3aa: CASSQRDRVNTEAFF; d_gene: -; v_gene: TRBV4-3; abundance: -; j_gene: TRBJ1-1
CDR3nt: TGTGCCAGCAGTATGGCAGGGGATAGGAAGACCCAGTACTTC; CDR3aa: CASSMAGDRKTQYF; d_gene: -; v_gene: TRBV11-2; abundance: -; j_gene: TRBJ2-5
CDR3nt: TGCAGTGCCAATGAGGATAACCAAGAGACCCAGTACTTC; CDR3aa: CSANEDNQETQYF; d_gene: -; v_gene: TRBV20-1; abundance: few; j_gene: TRBJ2-5
CDR3nt: TGCGCCAGCAGCTTGGTCCCACTAGGTTCGGGCACCGGGGAGCTGTTTTTT; CDR3aa: CASSLVPLGSGTGELFF; d_gene: -; v_gene: TRBV5-1; abundance: few; j_gene: TRBJ2-2
CDR3nt: TGTGCCAGCAGTTTCTCAGGTTACGAGCAGTACTTC; CDR3aa: CASSFSGYEQYF; d_gene: -; v_gene: TRBV28; abundance: few; j_gene: TRBJ2-7
CDR3nt: TGTGCTAGTGGTTTAACAGGGGCAGATACGCAGTATTTT; CDR3aa: CASGLTGADTQYF; d_gene: TRBD1; v_gene: TRBV12-5; abundance: -; j_gene: TRBJ2-3
CDR3nt: TGTGCCAGCAGCGTCGGGTCCTCCGTCGTGGCCCTCCACTTT; CDR3aa: CASSVGSSVVALHF; d_gene: -; v_gene: TRBV3-1; abundance: many; j_gene: TRBJ1-6
CDR3nt: TGTGCCAGCAGCTTAGATACCGACAGCACAGATACGCAGTATTTT; CDR3aa: CASSLDTDSTDTQYF; d_gene: -; v_gene: TRBV7-2; abundance: few; j_gene: TRBJ2-3
CDR3nt: TGCAGCGTTGCGGCGAACACTGAAGCTTTCTTT; CDR3aa: CSVAANTEAFF; d_gene: -; v_gene: TRBV29-1; abundance: -; j_gene: TRBJ1-1
CDR3nt: TGCAGTGCTAGAAGTCTAGCGGGGGTCCTGAAGGATGAGCAGTTCTTC; CDR3aa: CSARSLAGVLKDEQFF; d_gene: TRBD2; v_gene: TRBV20-1; abundance: -; j_gene: TRBJ2-1
CDR3nt: TGTGCCAGCAGCTTAACCCCCCGGGGGGGGACAGATACGCAGTATTTT; CDR3aa: CASSLTPRGGTDTQYF; d_gene: TRBD2; v_gene: TRBV7-3; abundance: few; j_gene: TRBJ2-3
CDR3nt: TGCAGTGCTAGAGGTGGCGGGGGGGCGGATACGCAGTATTTT; CDR3aa: CSARGGGGADTQYF; d_gene: TRBD2; v_gene: TRBV20-1; abundance: few; j_gene: TRBJ2-3
CDR3nt: TGCGCCAGCAGCTACAGCATACAAGAGACCCAGTACTTC; CDR3aa: CASSYSIQETQYF; d_gene: -; v_gene: TRBV5-1; abundance: -; j_gene: TRBJ2-5
CDR3nt: TGTGCCAGCAGCGGGGGGAACCAGGGATTTAAGGAGACCCAGTACTTC; CDR3aa: CASSGGNQGFKETQYF; d_gene: -; v_gene: TRBV5-4; abundance: few; j_gene: TRBJ2-5
CDR3nt: TGTGCCAGCAGTCCGAACAGGGGGCTATTGGGAAACACCATATATTTT; CDR3aa: CASSPNRGLLGNTIYF; d_gene: TRBD1; v_gene: TRBV2; abundance: few; j_gene: TRBJ1-3
CDR3nt: TGTGCCAGCAGTGAGCAGGGGAACACTGAAGCTTACTTT; CDR3aa: CASSEQGNTEAYF; d_gene: -; v_gene: TRBV2; abundance: -; j_gene: TRBJ1-1
CDR3nt: TGCAGCGTGGGGGACGCCGAAGCGTCACCCCTCCACTTT; CDR3aa: CSVGDAEASPLHF; d_gene: -; v_gene: TRBV29-1; abundance: many; j_gene: TRBJ1-6
CDR3nt: TGCGCCAGCAGCTCCCTCGGACAGGGGAAATCCTACGAGCAGTACTTC; CDR3aa: CASSSLGQGKSYEQYF; d_gene: TRBD1; v_gene: TRBV5-1; abundance: -; j_gene: TRBJ2-7
CDR3nt: TGCGCCAGCAGCCAAGGAGGCAGGGCGTATGAAAAACTGTTTTTT; CDR3aa: CASSQGGRAYEKLFF; d_gene: -; v_gene: TRBV4-3; abundance: many; j_gene: TRBJ1-4
CDR3nt: TGCGCCAGCAAGACCATGACAGGCTCTGGTGAGCAGTTCTTC; CDR3aa: CASKTMTGSGEQFF; d_gene: -; v_gene: TRBV4-3; abundance: -; j_gene: TRBJ2-1
CDR3nt: TGTGCCAGCAGCTCGGGACAGAGACGTTGGGCCCTCCACTTT; CDR3aa: CASSSGQRRWALHF; d_gene: TRBD1; v_gene: TRBV11-2; abundance: few; j_gene: TRBJ1-6
CDR3nt: TGCGCCAGCAGCGGACAGTTCCCCTCTCAGGAGCAGTTCTTC; CDR3aa: CASSGQFPSQEQFF; d_gene: -; v_gene: TRBV5-1; abundance: -; j_gene: TRBJ2-1
CDR3nt: TGTGCCAGCAGCTCCTACGGCAGGGGCAATGAGCAGTTCTTC; CDR3aa: CASSSYGRGNEQFF; d_gene: -; v_gene: TRBV7-6; abundance: few; j_gene: TRBJ2-1
CDR3nt: TGTGCCAGCTCACCAGAGGAAGGGGCTGAAGCTTTCTTT; CDR3aa: CASSPEEGAEAFF; d_gene: -; v_gene: TRBV18; abundance: many; j_gene: TRBJ1-1
CDR3nt: TGTGCCAGCAGTTTACCTCGGACAGGGGGCACAGATACGCAGTATTTT; CDR3aa: CASSLPRTGGTDTQYF; d_gene: TRBD1; v_gene: TRBV28; abundance: few; j_gene: TRBJ2-3
CDR3nt: TGTGCCAGCAGCGCCGCCGGGACAGGGGGCTGGCAGCTGTTTTTT; CDR3aa: CASSAAGTGGWQLFF; d_gene: TRBD1; v_gene: TRBV7-9; abundance: few; j_gene: TRBJ2-2
CDR3nt: TGTGCCAGCAGCTTAAGGAGCCCAGATCACAATGAGCAGTTCTTC; CDR3aa: CASSLRSPDHNEQFF; d_gene: -; v_gene: TRBV11-3; abundance: few; j_gene: TRBJ2-1
CDR3nt: TGTGCCAGCAGCCAAGTGGGGAGGACGGACTCAGATACGCAGTATTTT; CDR3aa: CASSQVGRTDSDTQYF; d_gene: -; v_gene: TRBV4-2; abundance: few; j_gene: TRBJ2-3
CDR3nt: TGTGCCAGCAGCTTAGTGACGGTTCCCTACGAGCAGTACTTC; CDR3aa: CASSLVTVPYEQYF; d_gene: -; v_gene: TRBV7-9; abundance: -; j_gene: TRBJ2-7
CDR3nt: TGTGCCAGCACTTCTGGGGCCAACGTCCTGACTTTC; CDR3aa: CASTSGANVLTF; d_gene: -; v_gene: TRBV11-2; abundance: few; j_gene: TRBJ2-6
CDR3nt: TGTGCCAGTAGTATGCGGCTGGGACAATTCTTT; CDR3aa: CASSMRLGQFF; d_gene: -; v_gene: TRBV19; abundance: few; j_gene: TRBJ1-1
CDR3nt: -; CDR3aa: CASSLGTSGFGAGELFF; d_gene: -; v_gene: TRBV7-3; abundance: few; j_gene: TRBJ2-2